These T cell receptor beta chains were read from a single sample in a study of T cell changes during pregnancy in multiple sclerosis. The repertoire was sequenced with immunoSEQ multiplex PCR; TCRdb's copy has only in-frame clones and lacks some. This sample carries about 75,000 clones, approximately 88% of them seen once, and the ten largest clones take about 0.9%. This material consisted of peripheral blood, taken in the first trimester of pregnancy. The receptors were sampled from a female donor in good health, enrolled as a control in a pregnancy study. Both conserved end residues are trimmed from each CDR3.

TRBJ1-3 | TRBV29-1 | SVVDRNSGNTIY
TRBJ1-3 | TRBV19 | ASRETGSGNTIY
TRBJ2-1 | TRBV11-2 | ASSPGLASNEQF
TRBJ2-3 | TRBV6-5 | ASTIRSGSADTQY
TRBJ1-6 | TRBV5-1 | ASSLDRNNSPLH
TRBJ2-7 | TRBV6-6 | ASNPGLAVDEQY
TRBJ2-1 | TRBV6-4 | ASSFLAGGSYNEQF
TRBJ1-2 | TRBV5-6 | ASIRYPRADYGYT
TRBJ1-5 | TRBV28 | ASSLQISNQPQH
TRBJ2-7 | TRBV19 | ATTKGQSTYEQY
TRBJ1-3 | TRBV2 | ASSEAYPGMAGNTIY
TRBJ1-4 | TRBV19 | ASSPGRGGNEKLF
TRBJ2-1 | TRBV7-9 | ASSLEGRGWNEQF
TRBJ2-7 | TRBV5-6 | ASSLIPQLQGDQY
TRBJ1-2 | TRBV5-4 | ASSLKGTGSYT
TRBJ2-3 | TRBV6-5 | ASSYGGGPSTDTQY
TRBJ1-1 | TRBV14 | ASSQEPRVWTEAF
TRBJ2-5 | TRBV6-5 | ASSYLWEAQETQY
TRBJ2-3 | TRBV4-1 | ASSQDLAGGDTQY
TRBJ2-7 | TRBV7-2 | ASSSRTGIAYEQY
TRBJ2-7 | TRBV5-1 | ASSWRDSSYEQY
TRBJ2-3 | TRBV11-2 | ASRPQGYVGDTQY
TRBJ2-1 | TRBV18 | ASSPQGQGAGNEQF
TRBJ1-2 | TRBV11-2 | ASSPIGTGYNYGYT
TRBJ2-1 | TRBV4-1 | ASRYRLGTSGGYNEQF
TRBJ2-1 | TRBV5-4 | ASSEETGAVNEQF
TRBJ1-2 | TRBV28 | ASSIQGAVSEET
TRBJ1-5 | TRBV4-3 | ASSQDSRRLRQPQH
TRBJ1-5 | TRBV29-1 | SVEGQGARNSNQPQH
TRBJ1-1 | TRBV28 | ASRTQGTEAF
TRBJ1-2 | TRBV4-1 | ASSQEGVNYGYT
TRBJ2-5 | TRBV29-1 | SVEDRRVRETQY
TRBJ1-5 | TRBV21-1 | ASSKVAYMRNQPQH
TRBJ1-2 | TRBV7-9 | ASSLRDRVGYGYT
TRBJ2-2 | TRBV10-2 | ASKTSGSQGTGELF
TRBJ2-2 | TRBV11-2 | ASSIPGHTTGELF
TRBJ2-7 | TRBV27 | ASNQPGGEQY
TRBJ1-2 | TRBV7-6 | ASSAGQGLDGYT
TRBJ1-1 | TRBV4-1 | ASSQDLGGPDTEAF
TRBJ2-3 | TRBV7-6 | ASSLGQLWVDTQY
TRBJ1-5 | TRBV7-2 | ASSFVGQRNQPQH
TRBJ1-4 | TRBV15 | ATSRDSAGGEKLF
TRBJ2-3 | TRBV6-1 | ASSENRGPDTQY
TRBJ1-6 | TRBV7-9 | ASSLSADSPLH
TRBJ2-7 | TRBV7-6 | ASSPGTAISEQY
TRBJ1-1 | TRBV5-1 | ASSLVLGNTEAF
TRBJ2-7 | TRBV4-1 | ASSQGMGPLYEQY
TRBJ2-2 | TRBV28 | ASRPGGSDTGELF
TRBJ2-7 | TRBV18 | ASSPDMSYEQY
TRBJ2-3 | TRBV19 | ASSGSGLAGGDTQY
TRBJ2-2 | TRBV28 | ASTPRAGGRSTGELF